Included here is one TCR beta chain sequence, with context. Its antigen is as yet unknown. The PCR used 60 Vbeta and 13 Jbeta primers. The assay was immunoSEQ multiplex PCR, and TCRdb's table has in-frame clones only and misses some. The sample consists of about 89,000 clones, less than 85% of them appearing once. The record originates from a study of cytomegalovirus exposure and HLA in healthy donors. Background on the study: Samples from HLA-typed donors yielded around 79 million unique TCRs in an early data release. Overall study findings and caveats: Reports credit the classifier with highly specific, highly sensitive diagnosis of cytomegalovirus status. Solely CMV serostatus was available to characterize immune exposure. Previously analyzed data showed that most TCR beta V segments were productive at a frequency of about 90% or about 30%.

The CDR3 is made up of 17 amino acids. Germline V gene lookup returns CDR1 SGHAT and CDR2 FQNNGV. With 5 bases removed from V and 3 bases from J, the gap between germline ends came to 23 bases. The chain joins TRBV11-2 to TRBJ2-7; the D is unclear. This clonotype originated in a male donor in good health and CMV-seronegative. The sample taken for sequencing was PBMCs. CDR3 region: CASSPYSLLSPLYEQYF. CDR3 in DNA: TGTGCCAGCAGCCCCTACTCCCTTTTGAGCCCCCTCTACGAGCAGTACTTC.